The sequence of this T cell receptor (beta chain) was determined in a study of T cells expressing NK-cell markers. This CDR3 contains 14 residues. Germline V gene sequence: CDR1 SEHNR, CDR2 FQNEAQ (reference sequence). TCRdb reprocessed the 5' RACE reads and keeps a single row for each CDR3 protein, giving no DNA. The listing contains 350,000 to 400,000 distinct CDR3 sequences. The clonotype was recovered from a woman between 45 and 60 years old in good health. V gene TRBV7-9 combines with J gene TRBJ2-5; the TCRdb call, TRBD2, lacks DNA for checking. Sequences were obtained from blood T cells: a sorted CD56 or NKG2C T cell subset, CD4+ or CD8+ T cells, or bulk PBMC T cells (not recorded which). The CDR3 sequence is CASSATSGRETQYF.